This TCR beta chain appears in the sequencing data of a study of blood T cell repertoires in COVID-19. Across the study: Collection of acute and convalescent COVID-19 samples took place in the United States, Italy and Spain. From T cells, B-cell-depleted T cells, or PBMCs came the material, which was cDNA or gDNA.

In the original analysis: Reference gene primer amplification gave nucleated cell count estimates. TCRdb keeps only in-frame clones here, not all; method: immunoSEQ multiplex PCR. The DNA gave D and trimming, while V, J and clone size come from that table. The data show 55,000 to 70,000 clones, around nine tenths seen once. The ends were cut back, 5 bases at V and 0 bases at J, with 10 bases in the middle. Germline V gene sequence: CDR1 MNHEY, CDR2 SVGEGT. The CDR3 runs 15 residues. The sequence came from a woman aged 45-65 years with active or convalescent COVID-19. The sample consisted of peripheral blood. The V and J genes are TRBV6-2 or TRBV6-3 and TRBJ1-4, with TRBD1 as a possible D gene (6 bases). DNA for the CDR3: TGTGCCAGCAGTAACGGACAGTCAACTAATGAAAAACTGTTTTTT. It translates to CASSNGQSTNEKLFF.